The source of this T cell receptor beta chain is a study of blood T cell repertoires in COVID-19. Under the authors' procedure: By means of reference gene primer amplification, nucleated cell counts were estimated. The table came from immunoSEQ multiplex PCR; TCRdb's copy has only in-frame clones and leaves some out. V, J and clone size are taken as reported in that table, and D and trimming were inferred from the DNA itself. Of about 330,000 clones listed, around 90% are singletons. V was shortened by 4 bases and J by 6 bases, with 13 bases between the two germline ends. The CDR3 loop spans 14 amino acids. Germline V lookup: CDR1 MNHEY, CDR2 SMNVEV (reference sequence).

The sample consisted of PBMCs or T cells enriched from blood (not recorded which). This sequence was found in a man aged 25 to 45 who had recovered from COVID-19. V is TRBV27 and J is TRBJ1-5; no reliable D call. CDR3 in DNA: TGTGCCAGCAGTTCCCCTGGCCCTCGTCAGCCCCAGCATTTT. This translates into CASSSPGPRQPQHF.